A selection of T cell receptor beta chains follows, all from one sample in a study of T cells in Graves' hyperthyroidism and ophthalmopathy. TCRdb re-derived calls from the multiplex PCR reads in MiXCR, one entry per CDR3 protein. The sample holds hundreds of thousands of distinct CDR3 sequences, approximately 14% seen once. Sequencing input: blood. The receptors were gathered from a woman aged 18-29 years with Graves' hyperthyroidism. The conserved cysteine and the conserved F or W are not part of the CDR3 here. Each record gives: J gene, clone size, D gene, V gene, CDR3 protein. A D gene is named only where the DNA matches it firmly. Size values are once, few and many counts, or a class for expanded clones, and some rows have none.

TRBJ1-2	many	-	TRBV15	ATSREPGVTPYGYT
TRBJ2-3	-	-	TRBV5-4	ASSEGYLSADTQY
TRBJ2-7	many	-	TRBV12-3/TRBV12-4	ASTGDGEFYEQY
TRBJ2-2	-	TRBD2	TRBV19	ASTPTSGRKDTGELF
TRBJ1-3	few	-	TRBV11-2	ASSFLSPNTIY
TRBJ1-2	many	-	TRBV2	ASKSTPGNGYT
TRBJ2-3	many	TRBD2	TRBV11-2	ASSLRPAGGGSTDTQY
TRBJ2-3	few	-	TRBV5-1	ASSPDSPGWADTQY
TRBJ1-1	many	-	TRBV20-1	SARDWGGRAEAF
TRBJ1-2	few	TRBD1	TRBV27	ASSLTTSGTEDGYT
TRBJ1-1	many	-	TRBV12-3/TRBV12-4	ASSFRLGAGSTEAF
TRBJ2-1	many	-	TRBV6-1	ASSYGLASSYNEQF